These 27 T cell receptor beta chains came from one sample sequenced in a study of CD8+CD57+ T cells in acquired aplastic anemia. According to the study, genomic DNA was the template for TCR beta VDJ and CDR3 profiling. Each CDR3 protein is one row after TCRdb ran MiXCR on the reads. The sample records 150,000 to 200,000 distinct CDR3 sequences, just under 45% being singletons. The sample was sorted CD4+, CD8+, or CD8+CD57+ T cells (not recorded which) from PBMCs. These receptors originate from a human donor in good health.

Many counts were recorded for this clonotype. The chain has TRBV15 and TRBJ1-3, with D unresolved. The CDR3 is 19 amino acids. The germline V gene encodes CDR1 LNHNV and CDR2 YYDKDF (reference sequence). V lost 2 bases and J lost 0, with 20 bases in between. The CDR3 nucleotides read TGTGCCACCAGCAGAAGCCTAAGGGTCCCACAGCTCTCTGGAAACACCATATATTTT. Translating it yields CATSRSLRVPQLSGNTIYF. The full variable domain, its missing parts supplied by reference TRBV15 and TRBJ1-3, is DAMVIQNPRYQVTQFGKPVTLSCSQTLNHNVMYWYQQKSSQAPKLLFHYYDKDFNNEADTPDNFQSRRPNTSFCFLDIRSPGLGDTAMYLCATSRSLRVPQLSGNTIYFGEGSWLTVV.

The chain joins TRBV15 to TRBJ1-4; no clear D. This CDR3 has 14 amino acids. CDR1 LNHNV and CDR2 YYDKDF come from the germline V gene (reference sequence). Trimming cost V 1 base and J 3 bases, with 6 bases left between them. The CDR3 nucleotides are TGTGCCACCAGCAGAGGACACGCTAATGAAAAACTGTTTTTT. Translation: CATSRGHANEKLFF.

This clonotype was detected a few times. The genes are TRBV5-4 and TRBJ2-2, with TRBD2 identical over 8 bases. The CDR3 is 15 residues long. Germline CDR1 is SGHNT and CDR2 is YYREEE (reference sequence). Trimming at V came to 2 bases and at J to 4 bases, leaving 4 bases not matched to a gene. The CDR3 bases are TGTGCCAGCAGCTTCGGGGGGGCCGGCACCGGGGAGCTGTTTTTT. It yields the protein CASSFGGAGTGELFF.

This clonotype was detected many times. The rearrangement joins TRBV2 to TRBJ2-7; D gene unclear. V lost 4 bases to trimming and J lost 0 bases, with 10 bases between them. The CDR3 has 14 residues. Per the germline V gene, CDR1 is SNHLY and CDR2 is FYNNEI. In DNA, the CDR3 is TGTGCCAGCAGTGCAGGCAGATTCTCCTACGAGCAGTACTTC. It specifies CASSAGRFSYEQYF.

This clonotype was counted at least ten times. This chain connects TRBV5-1 to TRBJ2-1; 7 nucleotides match TRBD2. CDR3 size: 15 residues. Germline V gives CDR1 SGHRS, CDR2 YFSETQ. J gave up 8 bases and V 0 bases, and 8 bases lay outside the gene matches. This CDR3 is CASSLGGTTRDEQFF. In DNA form, the CDR3 reads TGCGCCAGCAGCTTGGGGGGGACTACGCGAGATGAGCAGTTCTTC.

The V call is TRBV29-1, the J call TRBJ1-2; D gene ambiguous. The V end was cut by 6 bases, the J end by 7 bases, with 24 bases between. Germline loops: CDR1 SQVTM, CDR2 ANQGSEA. This CDR3 region has 15 residues. In nucleotides, the CDR3 is TGCAGCGTCTTAAGGGAGAGGACGCCTGGAGGTGGCTACACCTTC. It encodes CSVLRERTPGGGYTF.

This clonotype showed up many times. The V call is TRBV6-1, the J call TRBJ1-5; 7 nucleotides line up with TRBD1. The CDR3 totals 13 residues. V trimming: 6 bases; J trimming: 4 bases; junction bases outside the gene matches: 3. Per germline, CDR1 MNHNS and CDR2 SASEGT. The CDR3 loop reads CASRGQANQPQHF. The CDR3 nucleotides read TGTGCCAGCAGAGGACAGGCAAATCAGCCCCAGCATTTT.

Remarks on this clonotype: Since a much larger clone is just one base distant, this may be a read error. This likely comes from a read error, as the CDR3 has no conserved phenylalanine or tryptophan at its end. The CDR3 nucleotides read TGTGCCAGCAGCTTGTGGGGGGCTTATCAGCCCCAGCATCTT. It encodes CASSLWGAYQPQHL. The chain uses TRBV5-6 and TRBJ1-5, with D tentatively TRBD1 (6 bases). V lost 1 base and J 5 bases, leaving 10 bases between the germline ends. Germline V gene lookup returns CDR1 SGHDT and CDR2 YYEEEE. The CDR3 has 14 amino acids.

Notes on this clonotype: This may be a read error: a much more frequent sequence differs by one nucleotide. The rearrangement joins TRBV11-2 to TRBJ2-7; TRBD1 agrees at 7 bases. The trim removed 3 bases at V and 3 bases at J, leaving 5 bases unmatched. Germline V gene data show CDR1 as SGHAT and CDR2 as FQNNGV. The CDR3 runs to 14 residues. The CDR3 DNA follows: TGTGCCAGCAGCTTTGGACAGGTGGACTACGAGCAGTACTTC. This translates into CASSFGQVDYEQYF.

The CDR3 region is CASSDRDRAFF. The CDR3 nucleotides read TGTGCCAGCAGTGACCGGGATCGCGCTTTCTTT. The chain recombines TRBV6-4 with TRBJ1-1; D gene uncertain. The CDR3 sequence is 11 residues long. Trimming shortened V by 2 bases and J by 11 bases, and 9 bases separated the two germline ends. Germline V gives CDR1 MRHNA, CDR2 SNTAGT.

This clonotype was detected many times. DNA for the CDR3: TGTGCCAGCAGCGTAGAGGGGACAGGAAACACCATATATTTT. Translating gives CASSVEGTGNTIYF. This rearrangement joins TRBV9 to TRBJ1-3; the D gene is possibly TRBD1 (6 bases). From germline, CDR1 is SGDLS and CDR2 YYNGEE. There are 14 residues in the CDR3. Trimming took off 0 bases at V and 4 bases at J, with 8 bases between the two ends.

The chain links TRBV6-1 to TRBJ1-2; D is unclear. V was shortened by 6 bases and J by 4 bases, with 15 bases between the two germline ends. The CDR3 has 14 amino acids. Germline CDR1 MNHNS, CDR2 SASEGT. The CDR3 DNA reads as TGTGCCAGCAGAATCCTTCAATGGAGCTATGGCTACACCTTC. It encodes CASRILQWSYGYTF.

This clonotype was found a few times. The chain combines TRBV15 with TRBJ2-3; 9 bases are a match to TRBD2. The CDR3 runs to 15 residues. The V and J ends lost 1 base and 5 bases, in that order; junction bases with no gene match: 4. The germline gives CDR1 LNHNV, CDR2 YYDKDF (reference sequence). In DNA, the CDR3 is TGTGCCACCAGCAGAGTAGGGCGGGGGGGAGATACGCAGTATTTT. Its translation: CATSRVGRGGDTQYF.

This clonotype has only a few counts. The rearrangement links TRBV6-1 to TRBJ1-5; 10 nucleotides line up with TRBD1. J lost 0 bases, V lost 6 bases, and 5 bases had no gene match. This CDR3 region has 16 residues. From germline, CDR1 is MNHNS and CDR2 SASEGT. The CDR3 DNA reads as TGTGCCAGCAGAGCCGGGACAGGGGATAGCAATCAGCCCCAGCATTTT. Its translation is CASRAGTGDSNQPQHF.

This clonotype was recorded at least ten times. The chain combines TRBV7-3 with TRBJ2-2, with D perhaps TRBD2 (5 bases). CDR1 and CDR2 from the germline V gene are SGHTA and FQGTGA. Trimming shortened V by 4 bases and J by 0 bases, and 15 bases separated the two germline ends. CDR3 length: 17 amino acids. The CDR3 loop reads CASSSEGTAANTGELFF. The DNA for the CDR3 is TGTGCCAGCAGCTCCGAGGGCACCGCCGCGAACACCGGGGAGCTGTTTTTT.

The chain combines TRBV10-3 with TRBJ1-6; TRBD1 matches at 7 bases. The V and J ends lost 3 bases and 6 bases, in that order; junction bases with no gene match: 8. The CDR3 consists of 16 residues. Germline CDR1 and CDR2: ENHRY and SYGVKD. The CDR3 DNA sequence: TGTGCCATCAGTGATCGTCCCAGGGGGATTAATTCACCCCTCCACTTT. This encodes CAISDRPRGINSPLHF.

The genes are TRBV20-1 and TRBJ1-4; D gene ambiguous. The germline CDR1 and CDR2 sequences are DFQATT and SNEGSKA (reference sequence). The CDR3 sequence is 10 residues long. Trimming stripped 1 base from V and 12 bases from J, with 6 bases between. CDR3 region: CSARGVQLFF. Here the CDR3 DNA reads TGCAGTGCTAGAGGCGTTCAACTGTTTTTT.

This clonotype was observed many times. The chain recombines TRBV5-1 with TRBJ2-3; D not resolved. The CDR3 sequence is 15 residues long. The germline CDR1 and CDR2 sequences are SGHRS and YFSETQ. The germline V and J ends were trimmed by 1 base and 4 bases, with 13 bases remaining between them. The CDR3 nucleotides read TGCGCCAGCAGCTTGTGGGCGTCCCTGGCAGATACGCAGTATTTT. Translating gives CASSLWASLADTQYF.

The genes are TRBV2 and TRBJ1-6; D is undetermined. Germline V gives CDR1 SNHLY, CDR2 FYNNEI. Trimming left V 5 bases short and J 1 base short, with 9 bases between. The CDR3 consists of 15 residues. CDR3 sequence (DNA): TGTGCCAGCAGTATCGGGTCGTCCTATAATTCACCCCTCCACTTT. Its protein is CASSIGSSYNSPLHF.

Ten or more counts support this clonotype. The chain employs TRBV6-4 and TRBJ2-1, with TRBD2 identical over 9 bases. The CDR3 sequence is 12 residues long. The trim removed 3 bases at V and 10 bases at J, leaving 1 base unmatched. Germline CDR1 is MRHNA and CDR2 is SNTAGT. The CDR3 sequence is CASSESGREQFF. The DNA of the CDR3 is TGTGCCAGCAGTGAAAGCGGGAGGGAGCAGTTCTTC.

This clonotype appeared many times. The chain is built from TRBV24-1 and TRBJ2-7, with 11 bases identical to TRBD2. There are 16 residues in the CDR3. Germline CDR1 KGHDR, CDR2 SFDVKD. V shed 3 bases and J 6 bases; nucleotides not matched to a gene: 9. The DNA for the CDR3 is TGTGCCACCAGTGATGCGACTAGCGGGACCCCTGGCGAGCAGTACTTC. Protein: CATSDATSGTPGEQYF.

In this sample, this clonotype turned up many times. A junction boundary mismatches the germline segment, possibly from a read error. This sequence joins TRBV20-1 and TRBJ2-7; 7 bases agree with TRBD2. The CDR3 loop spans 16 amino acids. CDR1 is DFQATT, CDR2 SNEGSKA, per germline (reference sequence). The CDR3 loop is CSARDHSGRSSHEQYF. The CDR3, as DNA: TGCAGTGCTAGAGACCATAGCGGGCGGAGCTCCCACGAGCAGTACTTC.

This clonotype was picked up many times. This chain connects TRBV11-1 to TRBJ2-2, with a weak D call TRBD1 (5 bases). The CDR3 length is 20 residues. V shed 5 bases and J shed 2 bases, with 27 bases lying between them. CDR1 and CDR2 from the germline V gene are SGHAT and FQDESV (reference sequence). CDR3: CASSTPWGRASETNTGELFF. In DNA form, the CDR3 reads TGTGCCAGCAGCACCCCTTGGGGCAGGGCATCCGAAACTAACACCGGGGAGCTGTTTTTT.

The chain links TRBV20-1 to TRBJ2-3, with TRBD2 matching over 10 bases. The CDR3 runs 13 residues. The V and J ends lost 5 bases and 6 bases, in that order; junction bases with no gene match: 5. From germline, CDR1 is DFQATT and CDR2 SNEGSKA (reference sequence). In nucleotides, the CDR3 is TGCAGTGCTCTAGCGGGAGTAACCGATACGCAGTATTTT. Residues: CSALAGVTDTQYF.

This chain links TRBV29-1 with TRBJ2-7; TRBD2 matches 7 bases. The junction had 8 bases not matched to a gene; V was cut back by 3 bases and J by 0 bases. This CDR3 has 15 amino acids. CDR1 SQVTM and CDR2 ANQGSEA come from the germline V gene. CDR3 protein: CSVDSPAGSSYEQYF. In DNA form, the CDR3 reads TGCAGCGTTGATTCCCCAGCGGGGAGCTCCTACGAGCAGTACTTC.

This clonotype was seen once. This rearrangement joins TRBV19 to TRBJ2-7, with a tentative D call TRBD1 (7 bases). CDR1 and CDR2 (germline): LNHDA, SQIVND (reference sequence). There are 15 residues in the CDR3. The V end was cut by 5 bases, the J end by 2 bases, with 16 bases between. CDR3 residues: CASSRTGDSTYEQYF. In DNA, the CDR3 is TGTGCCAGTAGTCGCACAGGGGACTCTACCTACGAGCAGTACTTC.

The chain combines TRBV30 with TRBJ1-2; D uncertain. The CDR3 is 13 residues long. The germline V and J ends were trimmed by 2 bases and 4 bases, with 11 bases remaining between them. The germline V gene encodes CDR1 GTSNPN and CDR2 SVGIG (reference sequence). The CDR3 reads CAWSSGEGYGYTF. CDR3 in DNA: TGTGCCTGGAGTTCGGGAGAAGGCTATGGCTACACCTTC.